These 20 T cell receptor beta chains originate from one sample sequenced in a study of cytomegalovirus exposure and HLA in healthy donors. PCR used 60 Vbeta primers and 13 Jbeta primers. The method was immunoSEQ multiplex PCR; TCRdb's version includes in-frame clones alone and lacks a portion of them. There are 100,000 to 150,000 clones in the sample; 17% occur only once, and less than 3.5% lies in the top ten. Specimen: PBMCs. The source is a female donor in good health and CMV-seropositive.

The chain carries TRBV25-1 and TRBJ2-1, with TRBD2 identical over 9 bases. Germline values: CDR1 MGHDK, CDR2 SYGVNS. The CDR3 runs to 14 residues. V shed 5 bases, J shed 7 bases, and the junction held 6 bases outside the gene matches. The CDR3 DNA is TGTGCCAGCAGTCTAGCGGGAAACTGGAATGAGCAGTTCTTC. Translating it yields CASSLAGNWNEQFF.

This clone turned up a few times. The chain links TRBV5-1 to TRBJ1-2, with D hard to call. CDR3 length equals 15 residues. Trimming took off 0 bases at V and 2 bases at J, with 11 bases between the two ends. In germline, CDR1 is SGHRS, CDR2 YFSETQ. This chain's CDR3 is CASSLASRFNYGYTF. As DNA, the CDR3 is TGCGCCAGCAGCTTGGCATCCAGGTTCAACTATGGCTACACCTTC.

The chain uses TRBV29-1 and TRBJ1-2, with D tentatively TRBD1 (6 bases). Germline V lookup: CDR1 SQVTM, CDR2 ANQGSEA. The length of the CDR3 is 14 residues. V lost 6 bases to trimming and J lost 4 bases, with 18 bases between them. The CDR3 region has the DNA TGCAGCGTGGGGGAGGGGGGGTCTGTCTATGGCTACACCTTC. It specifies CSVGEGGSVYGYTF.

Here the CDR3 reads CASSYTPQLNQETQYF. CDR3 sequence (DNA): TGTGCCAGCAGTTATACCCCACAGTTGAATCAAGAGACCCAGTACTTC. The chain combines TRBV28 with TRBJ2-5; D call uncertain. The CDR3 is 16 amino acids. Per the germline V gene, CDR1 is MDHEN and CDR2 is SYDVKM. V was pared by 4 bases and J by 2 bases, with 17 bases between.

This clone has at least ten counts. The V call is TRBV19, the J call TRBJ2-3; 8 nucleotides match TRBD1. CDR3 size: 14 residues. V shed 4 bases and J 4 bases; nucleotides not matched to a gene: 4. Looked up from germline, CDR1 is LNHDA and CDR2 is SQIVND (reference sequence). As DNA, the CDR3 is TGTGCCAGTAGTACCCAGGGGGCCCCAGATACGCAGTATTTT. Its translation: CASSTQGAPDTQYF.

Only a few counts were recorded for this clone. The chain employs TRBV4-2 and TRBJ2-1; D perhaps matches TRBD1 (6 bases). Germline V gene lookup returns CDR1 LGHNA and CDR2 YNFKEQ. The germline V and J ends were trimmed by 0 bases and 8 bases, with 11 bases remaining between them. This CDR3 region has 14 residues. The CDR3: CASSQDNRDDEQFF. In DNA, the CDR3 is TGTGCCAGCAGCCAAGATAACAGGGACGATGAGCAGTTCTTC.

The V gene is TRBV6-5, the J gene TRBJ1-1; possible D gene TRBD1, 5 bases. CDR1 MNHEY and CDR2 SVGAGI come from the germline V gene. Trimming shortened V by 6 bases and J by 4 bases, and 15 bases separated the two germline ends. This CDR3 has 14 amino acids. CDR3 DNA sequence: TGTGCCAGCAGACAAACGGGGGGAACCACTGAAGCTTTCTTT. This gives the protein CASRQTGGTTEAFF.

J is TRBJ2-7 and V is TRBV2; a possible D gene is TRBD2 (6 bases). This CDR3 region has 17 residues. CDR1 SNHLY and CDR2 FYNNEI come from the germline V gene. V lost 4 bases and J lost 3, with 22 bases in between. In DNA, the CDR3 is TGTGCCAGCAGTGTTTCTTCTGTGCGGGATTATAGCTACGAGCAGTACTTC. Translating it yields CASSVSSVRDYSYEQYF.

The J gene is TRBJ1-1, the V gene TRBV19, with TRBD1 identical over 8 bases. The CDR3 covers 14 residues. The junction had 10 bases not matched to a gene; V was cut back by 3 bases and J by 10 bases. The V gene's germline CDR1 is LNHDA and CDR2 SQIVND (reference sequence). The CDR3: CASSMTGTGFGAFF. In DNA form, the CDR3 reads TGTGCCAGTAGTATGACCGGGACAGGCTTCGGAGCTTTCTTT.

The CDR3 loop reads CAWSVRDRGLFGKETQYF. The DNA of the CDR3 is TGTGCCTGGAGTGTAAGGGACAGGGGGCTTTTCGGGAAAGAGACCCAGTACTTC. V is TRBV30 and J is TRBJ2-5; TRBD1 aligns across 12 bases. This CDR3 is built from 18 residues. From germline, CDR1 is GTSNPN and CDR2 SVGIG (reference sequence). The ends lost 0 bases at V and 3 bases at J; junction bases unmatched: 11.

The chain combines TRBV27 with TRBJ1-1, with D hard to call. The CDR3 is 12 residues long. From germline, CDR1 is MNHEY and CDR2 SMNVEV (reference sequence). V gave up 7 bases and J gave up 4 bases, with 10 bases separating them. CDR3 sequence reads: CASKTGFTEAFF. In nucleotides, the CDR3 is TGTGCCAGCAAAACGGGGTTCACTGAAGCTTTCTTT.

The CDR3: CASSSPTGPGNTIYF. For the CDR3, the DNA is TGTGCCAGTAGCTCGCCGACAGGTCCGGGAAACACCATATATTTT. The chain carries TRBV19 and TRBJ1-3, with D possibly being TRBD1 (6 bases). V shed 6 bases and J shed 4 bases, with 16 bases lying between them. The CDR3 is made up of 15 amino acids. Germline V CDR1 and CDR2: LNHDA, SQIVND (reference sequence).

The DNA of the CDR3 is TGTGCCAGCACCGAGTCGGGACAGGACCAATACGAGCAGTACTTC. The encoded protein is CASTESGQDQYEQYF. The chain recombines TRBV28 with TRBJ2-7, with TRBD1 matching over 8 bases. This CDR3 has 15 amino acids. Germline V gene data show CDR1 as MDHEN and CDR2 as SYDVKM. V gave up 7 bases and J gave up 4 bases; unmatched junction bases: 12.

This clone was observed a few times. The chain has TRBV29-1 and TRBJ2-3; 8 bases fit TRBD1. Unmatched junction bases numbered 14, after V lost 5 bases and J lost 4 bases. Germline CDR1 reads SQVTM; CDR2 reads ANQGSEA. The CDR3 totals 16 residues. CDR3 DNA sequence: TGCAGCGTTCACCCCCGGGGACAGGCAATCTCAGATACGCAGTATTTT. As protein: CSVHPRGQAISDTQYF.

This clone has only a few counts. V usage is TRBV30 and J usage is TRBJ1-5; 7 bases are shared with TRBD1. Per the germline V gene, CDR1 is GTSNPN and CDR2 is SVGIG (reference sequence). CDR3 length: 14 residues. The J segment lost 2 bases and the V segment lost 7 bases, leaving 8 bases of the junction unmatched. CDR3 sequence reads: CALQGRIGNQPQHF. For the CDR3, the DNA is TGTGCCTTACAGGGGAGGATTGGCAATCAGCCCCAGCATTTT.

This clone was counted only a few times. The V call is TRBV5-1, the J call TRBJ2-5; D perhaps matches TRBD2 (6 bases). The CDR3 has 17 amino acids. Trimming took 2 bases from V and 5 from J, leaving 22 bases between them. CDR1 and CDR2 (germline): SGHRS, YFSETQ. The CDR3 sequence: CASSLGGGSGWRETQYF. CDR3 nucleotides: TGCGCCAGCAGCTTAGGAGGAGGGTCGGGATGGAGGGAGACCCAGTACTTC.

V gene TRBV15 combines with J gene TRBJ2-7, with a tentative D call TRBD2 (6 bases). CDR3 size: 15 residues. From germline, CDR1 is LNHNV and CDR2 YYDKDF (reference sequence). V dropped 0 bases and J dropped 2 bases, with 11 bases sitting between them. The CDR3 loop reads CATSREAGGTYEQYF. CDR3 DNA: TGTGCCACCAGCAGAGAAGCGGGTGGTACCTACGAGCAGTACTTC.

The rearrangement uses TRBV6-1 and TRBJ1-2; 8 bases match TRBD1. There are 15 residues in the CDR3. The V gene's germline CDR1 is MNHNS and CDR2 SASEGT. V shed 0 bases and J 3 bases; nucleotides not matched to a gene: 3. The CDR3 reads CASSEAGTGHYGYTF. For the CDR3, the DNA is TGTGCCAGCAGTGAAGCCGGGACAGGACACTATGGCTACACCTTC.

The rearrangement uses TRBV5-4 and TRBJ1-1; D is undetermined. V shed 0 bases and J shed 8 bases, with 17 bases lying between them. The germline V gene encodes CDR1 SGHNT and CDR2 YYREEE (reference sequence). The CDR3 totals 15 residues. This CDR3 is CASSLAPRGPQEAFF. The CDR3 nucleotides are TGTGCCAGCAGCTTGGCCCCTCGGGGTCCACAAGAAGCTTTCTTT.

The chain couples TRBV6-5 to TRBJ1-1; no firm D call. The CDR3 runs to 14 residues. Germline CDR1 is MNHEY and CDR2 is SVGAGI. With 7 bases removed from V and 0 bases from J, the gap between germline ends came to 12 bases. The CDR3: CASTLRNMNTEAFF. The CDR3, as DNA: TGTGCCAGCACTCTCAGGAATATGAACACTGAAGCTTTCTTT.